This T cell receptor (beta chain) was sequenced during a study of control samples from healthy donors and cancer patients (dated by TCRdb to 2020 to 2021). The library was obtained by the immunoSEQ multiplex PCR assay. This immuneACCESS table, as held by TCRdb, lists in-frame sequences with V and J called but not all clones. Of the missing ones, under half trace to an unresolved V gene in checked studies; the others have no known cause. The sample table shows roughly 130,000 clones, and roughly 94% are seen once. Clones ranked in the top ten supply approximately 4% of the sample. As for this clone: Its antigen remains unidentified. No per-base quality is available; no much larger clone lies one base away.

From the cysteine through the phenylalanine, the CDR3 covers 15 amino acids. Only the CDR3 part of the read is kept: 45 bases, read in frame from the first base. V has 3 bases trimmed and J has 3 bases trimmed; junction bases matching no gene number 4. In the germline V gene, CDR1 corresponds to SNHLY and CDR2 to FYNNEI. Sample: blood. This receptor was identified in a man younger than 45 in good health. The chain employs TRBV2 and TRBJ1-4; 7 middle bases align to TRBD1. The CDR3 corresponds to CASSEYGTANEKLFF. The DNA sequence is TGTGCCAGCAGTGAGTATGGGACAGCTAATGAAAAACTGTTTTTT.